This section outlines one TCR beta chain sequence together with its context. As yet, its antigen is unknown. TCRdb reanalysed the 5' RACE reads using MiXCR and keeps one entry per CDR3 protein. This table holds about 420,000 distinct CDR3 sequences, less than 25% found once. These data belong to a study of T-cell memory formation after mild COVID-19. Findings of the study overall: Several responding clones turned up in pre-infection memory, indicating that cross-reactive memory may have taken part. Largely, contracting CD4+ clones fell within CM and EM, and contracting CD8+ clones within EMRA.

The CDR3 contains 17 residues. V was pared by 4 bases and J by 4 bases, with 13 bases of the junction left unmatched. Sequencing used PBMCs or a T cell subset sorted from them (not recorded which). This TCR derives from an adult woman who had mild COVID-19 (a few samples of this study predate the infection). Cell type and time point are not known. V gene TRBV12-3 or TRBV12-4 combines with J gene TRBJ1-5; 7 bases match TRBD1. This CDR3 reads CASSSQTVQGKNQPQHF. Here the CDR3 DNA reads TGTGCCAGCAGTTCCCAGACGGTACAGGGGAAGAATCAGCCCCAGCATTTT.